This TCR beta chain is from a study of regulatory T cells in long-lasting Graves disease. Time point specified: newly diagnosed GD, antithyroid drugs for less than 3 months. RNA extracted from PBMCs served as the sequencing template. Germline V gene lookup returns CDR1 MNHNS and CDR2 SASEGT. V lost 3 bases, J lost 10 bases, and 22 bases lay in between. This CDR3 contains 16 residues. TCR beta libraries were built with iRepertoire HTBI primers and Arm-PCR of CDR3 regions. TCRdb re-called the multiplex PCR reads through MiXCR, storing one row per CDR3 protein. The sample carries about 430,000 distinct CDR3 sequences, 15% recorded once. This clonotype was observed a few times. A further study also used this sample, focusing on T cells in Graves' hyperthyroidism and ophthalmopathy. That investigation notes: A set of HTBI primers served as the primers for a first-round RT-PCR of the TCR CDR3.

The TCR originated in a woman between 40 and 55 years old with Graves disease. The source was peripheral blood mononuclear cells (PBMCs), collected at new diagnosis, from a patient treated with antithyroid drugs. This chain connects TRBV6-1 to TRBJ1-5; D gene unclear. The CDR3 region is CASSDENGQLAFPQHF. As DNA, the CDR3 is TGTGCCAGCAGTGACGAAAACGGGCAGTTAGCATTCCCCCAGCATTTT.